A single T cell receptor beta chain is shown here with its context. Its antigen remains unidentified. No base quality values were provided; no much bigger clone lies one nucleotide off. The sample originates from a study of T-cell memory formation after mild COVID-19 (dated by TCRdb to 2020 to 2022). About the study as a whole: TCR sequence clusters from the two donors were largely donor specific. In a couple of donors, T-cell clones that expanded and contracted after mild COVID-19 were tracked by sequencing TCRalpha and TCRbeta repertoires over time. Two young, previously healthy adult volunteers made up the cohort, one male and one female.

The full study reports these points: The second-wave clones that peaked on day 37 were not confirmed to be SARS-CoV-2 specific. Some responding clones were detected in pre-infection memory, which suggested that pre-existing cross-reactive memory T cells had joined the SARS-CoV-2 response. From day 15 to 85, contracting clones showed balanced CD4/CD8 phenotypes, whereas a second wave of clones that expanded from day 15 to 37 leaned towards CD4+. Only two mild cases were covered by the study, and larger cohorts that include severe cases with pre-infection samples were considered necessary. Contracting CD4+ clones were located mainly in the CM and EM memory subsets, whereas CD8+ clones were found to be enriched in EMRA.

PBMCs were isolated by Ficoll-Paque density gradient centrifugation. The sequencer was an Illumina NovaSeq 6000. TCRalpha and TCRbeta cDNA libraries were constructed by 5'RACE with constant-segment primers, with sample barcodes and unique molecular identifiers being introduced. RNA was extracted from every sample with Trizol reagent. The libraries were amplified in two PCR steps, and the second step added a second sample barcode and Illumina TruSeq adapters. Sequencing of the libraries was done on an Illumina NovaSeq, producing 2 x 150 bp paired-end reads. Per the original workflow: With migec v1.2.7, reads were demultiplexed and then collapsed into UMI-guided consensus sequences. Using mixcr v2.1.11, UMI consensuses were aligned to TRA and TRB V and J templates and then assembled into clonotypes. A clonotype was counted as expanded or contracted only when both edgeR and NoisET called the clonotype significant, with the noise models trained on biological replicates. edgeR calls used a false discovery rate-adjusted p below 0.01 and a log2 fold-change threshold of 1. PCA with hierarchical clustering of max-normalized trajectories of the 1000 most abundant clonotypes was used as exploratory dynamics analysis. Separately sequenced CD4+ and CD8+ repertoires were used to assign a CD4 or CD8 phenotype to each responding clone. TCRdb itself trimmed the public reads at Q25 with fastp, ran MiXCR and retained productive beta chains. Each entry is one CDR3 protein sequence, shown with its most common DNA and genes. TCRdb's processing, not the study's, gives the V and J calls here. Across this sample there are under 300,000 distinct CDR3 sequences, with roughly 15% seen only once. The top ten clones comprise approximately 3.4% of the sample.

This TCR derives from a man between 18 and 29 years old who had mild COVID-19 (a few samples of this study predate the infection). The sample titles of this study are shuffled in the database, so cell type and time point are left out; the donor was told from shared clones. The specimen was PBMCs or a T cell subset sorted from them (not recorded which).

The sequence in DNA is TGTGCCAGCAGTTCGAGACAGACCCCGAACACTGAAGCTTTCTTT. This translates into CASSSRQTPNTEAFF. This chain is built from TRBV12-3 or TRBV12-4 and TRBJ1-1, and perhaps TRBD1 as D gene, on 5 matching bases. From the cysteine up to the phenylalanine, the CDR3 has a length of 15 residues. The entry retains the CDR3 DNA only, 45 bases that are in frame from base 1. V loses 4 bases of germline sequence and J loses 1 base, and the interval between the two ends is 13 bases.